The T cell receptor beta chain described here comes from a study of blood T cells in healthy people across ages. The CDR3 consists of 16 residues. The germline CDR1 and CDR2 sequences are SGHTA and FQGNSA. V dropped 4 bases and J dropped 3; count of bases not matched to a gene: 8. The use of a sample-barcoded 5' primer and a J-beta primer mix characterized a second PCR of 7 to 11 cycles. One entry per CDR3 protein results from TCRdb running MiXCR on the 5' RACE reads. The sample yields 950,000 to 1,200,000 distinct CDR3 sequences, around two fifths seen once. This rearrangement joins TRBV7-2 to TRBJ2-4; 8 bases align to TRBD1. This clonotype was sampled from a man aged 18 to 29 in good health. Source material: blood. CDR3 sequence reads: CASSYGDRGGKNIQYF. CDR3 in DNA: TGTGCCAGCAGCTACGGCGACAGGGGTGGCAAAAACATTCAGTACTTC.